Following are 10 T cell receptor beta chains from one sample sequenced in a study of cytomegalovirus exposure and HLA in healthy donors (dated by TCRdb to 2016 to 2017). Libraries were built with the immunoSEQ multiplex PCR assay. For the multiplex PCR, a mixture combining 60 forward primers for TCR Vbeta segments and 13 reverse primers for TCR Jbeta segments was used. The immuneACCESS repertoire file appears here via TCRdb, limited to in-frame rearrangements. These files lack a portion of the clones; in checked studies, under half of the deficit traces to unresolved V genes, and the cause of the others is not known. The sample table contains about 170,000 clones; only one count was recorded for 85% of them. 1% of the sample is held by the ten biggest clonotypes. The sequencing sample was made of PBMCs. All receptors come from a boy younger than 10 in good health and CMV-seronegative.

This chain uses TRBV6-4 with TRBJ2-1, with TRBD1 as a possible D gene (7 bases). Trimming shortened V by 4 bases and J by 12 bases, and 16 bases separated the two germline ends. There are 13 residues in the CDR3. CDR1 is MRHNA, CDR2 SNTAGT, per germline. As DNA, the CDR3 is TGTGCCAGCAGTGCGGCGGGACAGAAGGCGCAGTTCTTC. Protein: CASSAAGQKAQFF.

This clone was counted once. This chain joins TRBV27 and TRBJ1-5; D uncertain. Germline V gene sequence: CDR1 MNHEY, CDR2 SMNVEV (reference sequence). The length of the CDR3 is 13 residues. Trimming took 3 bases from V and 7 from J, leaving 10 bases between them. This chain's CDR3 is CASSFREGQPQHF. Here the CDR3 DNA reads TGTGCCAGCAGTTTCCGGGAAGGGCAGCCCCAGCATTTT.

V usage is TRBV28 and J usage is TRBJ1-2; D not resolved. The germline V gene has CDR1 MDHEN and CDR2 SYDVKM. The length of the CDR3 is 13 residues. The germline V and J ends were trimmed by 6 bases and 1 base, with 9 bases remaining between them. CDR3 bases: TGTGCCAGCAGCACGGGAGGTAACTATGGCTACACCTTC. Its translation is CASSTGGNYGYTF.

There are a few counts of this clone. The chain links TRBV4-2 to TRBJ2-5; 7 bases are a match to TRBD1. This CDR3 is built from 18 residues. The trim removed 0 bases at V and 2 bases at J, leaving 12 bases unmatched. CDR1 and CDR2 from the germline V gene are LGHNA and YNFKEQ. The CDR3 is CASSQDAPMTGRQETQYF. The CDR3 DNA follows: TGTGCCAGCAGCCAAGATGCCCCTATGACAGGGCGACAAGAGACCCAGTACTTC.

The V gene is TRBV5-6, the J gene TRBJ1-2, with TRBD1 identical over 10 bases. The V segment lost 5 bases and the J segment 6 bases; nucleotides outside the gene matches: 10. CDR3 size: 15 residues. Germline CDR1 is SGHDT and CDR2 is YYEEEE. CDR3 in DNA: TGTGCCAGCAGGGGACGACAGGGGGCGGCGAATGGCTACACCTTC. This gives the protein CASRGRQGAANGYTF. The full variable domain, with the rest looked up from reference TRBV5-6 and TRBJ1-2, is DAGVTQSPTHLIKTRGQQVTLRCSPKSGHDTVSWYQQALGQGPQFIFQYYEEEERQRGNFPDRFSGHQFPNYSSELNVNALLLGDSALYLCASRGRQGAANGYTFGSGTRLTVV.

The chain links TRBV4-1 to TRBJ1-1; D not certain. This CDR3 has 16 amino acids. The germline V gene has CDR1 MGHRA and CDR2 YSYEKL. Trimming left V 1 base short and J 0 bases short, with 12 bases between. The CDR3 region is CASSQVRGGLNTEAFF. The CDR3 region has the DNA TGCGCCAGCAGCCAAGTCCGTGGAGGTTTGAACACTGAAGCTTTCTTT.

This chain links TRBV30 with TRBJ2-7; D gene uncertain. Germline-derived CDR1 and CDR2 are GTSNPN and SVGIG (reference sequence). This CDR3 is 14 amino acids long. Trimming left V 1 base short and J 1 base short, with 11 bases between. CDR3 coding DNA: TGTGCCTGGAGTGCCAGGTTACTTTCCTACGAGCAGTACTTC. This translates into CAWSARLLSYEQYF.

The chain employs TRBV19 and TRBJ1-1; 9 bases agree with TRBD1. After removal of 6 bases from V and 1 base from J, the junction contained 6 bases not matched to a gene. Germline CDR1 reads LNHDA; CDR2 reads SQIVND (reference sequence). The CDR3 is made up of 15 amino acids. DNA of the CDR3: TGTGCCAGTAGCCTCAGACAGGGGGGGAACACTGAAGCTTTCTTT. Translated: CASSLRQGGNTEAFF.

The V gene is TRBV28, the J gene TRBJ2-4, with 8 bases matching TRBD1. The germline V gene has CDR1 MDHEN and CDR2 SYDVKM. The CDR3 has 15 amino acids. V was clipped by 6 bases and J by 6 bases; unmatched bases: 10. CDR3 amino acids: CASSKTGAQSNIQYF. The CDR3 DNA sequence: TGTGCCAGCAGCAAGACAGGGGCACAATCAAACATTCAGTACTTC.

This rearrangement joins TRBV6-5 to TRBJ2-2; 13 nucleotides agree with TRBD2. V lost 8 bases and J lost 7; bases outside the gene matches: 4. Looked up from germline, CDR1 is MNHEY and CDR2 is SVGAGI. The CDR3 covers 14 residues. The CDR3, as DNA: TGTGCCAGCGGACTAGCGGGAGTTAACGGGGAGCTGTTTTTT. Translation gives CASGLAGVNGELFF.